A single sample is the source of the 23 T cell receptor beta chains below, sequenced in a study of tumor-infiltrating lymphocytes in oesophageal squamous cell carcinoma. Using its own MiXCR run on the PCR reads, TCRdb lists one record per CDR3 protein. The sample shows 20,000 or so distinct CDR3 sequences, roughly two fifths of them seen only once. Material: normal esophageal tissue next to the tumor. These receptors were collected from a female donor with esophageal squamous cell carcinoma.

The chain combines TRBV5-1 with TRBJ1-3; a weak D match, TRBD1 (6 bases). V dropped 4 bases and J dropped 3 bases, with 11 bases sitting between them. This CDR3 is built from 14 residues. Germline CDR1 reads SGHRS; CDR2 reads YFSETQ. The CDR3: CASSPGQLGNTIYF. The CDR3 coding sequence is TGCGCCAGCAGCCCAGGACAGCTTGGAAACACCATATATTTT.

The CDR3 region has the DNA TGTGCCAGCACCTGGACAGGGGCGGACAATGAGCAGTTCTTC. Translated, it gives CASTWTGADNEQFF. This chain links TRBV12-3 or TRBV12-4 with TRBJ2-1; 9 positions agree with TRBD1. The CDR3 totals 14 residues. V was clipped by 7 bases and J by 5 bases; unmatched bases: 6.

This clonotype was observed a few times. V and J are TRBV6-1 and TRBJ2-1; the match to TRBD1 covers 9 bases. The V and J ends lost 7 bases and 7 bases, in that order; junction bases with no gene match: 8. Germline V gene lookup returns CDR1 MNHNS and CDR2 SASEGT. This CDR3 spans 14 amino acids. This CDR3 is CASTPGQGLNEQFF. As DNA, the CDR3 is TGTGCCAGCACCCCAGGACAGGGGTTAAATGAGCAGTTCTTC.

In this sample, this clonotype turned up a few times. The chain recombines TRBV7-8 with TRBJ2-7, with D possibly being TRBD2 (5 bases). The V gene's germline CDR1 is SGHVS and CDR2 FQNEAQ. The CDR3 sequence is 14 residues long. V lost 3 bases and J 3 bases, leaving 12 bases between the germline ends. The CDR3 protein is CASSFYASGYEQYF. The CDR3, as DNA: TGTGCCAGCAGCTTCTATGCCAGCGGCTACGAGCAGTACTTC.

This clonotype was recorded only once. The V gene is TRBV7-6, the J gene TRBJ2-1; D unresolved. V shed 1 base and J shed 3 bases, with 10 bases lying between them. This CDR3 region has 15 residues. The V gene's germline CDR1 is SGHVS and CDR2 FNYEAQ. CDR3 coding DNA: TGTGCCAGCAGCTTAGTTTCGGGCTTCTACAATGAGCAGTTCTTC. Residues: CASSLVSGFYNEQFF.

With respect to this clonotype: A junction boundary mismatches the germline segment, possibly from a read error. The CDR3 nucleotides are TGTGCCAGCAGCCAAGATCCCAGGACTTTC. Amino acid sequence: CASSQDPRTF. This chain links TRBV14 with TRBJ2-7; D perhaps matches TRBD2 (5 bases). CDR1 and CDR2 from the germline V gene are SGHDN and FVKESK. This CDR3 comprises 10 residues.

J is TRBJ2-7 and V is TRBV12-3 or TRBV12-4, with D unresolved. V lost 1 base and J 13 bases, leaving 20 bases between the germline ends. CDR3 length: 14 residues. The chain's CDR3 is CASSLGARTSPLYF. DNA for the CDR3: TGTGCCAGCAGTTTAGGGGCCAGAACTTCACCCCTCTACTTC.

Remarks on this clonotype: No conserved phenylalanine or tryptophan ends this CDR3, so it is likely a read error. The DNA is left out, because the CDR3 cannot be placed on it with certainty; the CDR3 is given as TCRdb lists it. The chain joins TRBV6-1 to TRBJ2-6; the table's D call of TRBD1 was not tested on the DNA. Germline values: CDR1 MNHNS, CDR2 SASEGT. The CDR3 is 14 amino acids in total, end residues counted. The CDR3 here is CASRSTTYEQYFGA.

A note on this clonotype: Possible read error: a much larger clone is one base away. This chain connects TRBV7-1 to TRBJ2-3; TRBD2 matches at 9 bases. Near its end, the DNA agrees better with TRBJ2-7, so the J call may be wrong. TRBV7-1 is an ORF, and what it does is uncertain. The CDR3 has 17 amino acids. The DNA of the CDR3 is TGTGCCAGCAGCTCCTCATTAGCGGGAGATGCCTACAATGAGCAGTACTTC. Translated, it gives CASSSSLAGDAYNEQYF.

This clonotype has ten or more counts. The chain uses TRBV6-1 and TRBJ2-2; TRBD1 agrees at 7 bases. The CDR3 sequence is 17 residues long. Trimming took 4 bases from V and 1 from J; bases not matched to a gene: 9. Per germline, CDR1 MNHNS and CDR2 SASEGT. As DNA, the CDR3 is TGTGCCAGCAGTGCAGGGGGATCCCGGTGGAACACCGGGGAGCTGTTTTTT. It translates to CASSAGGSRWNTGELFF.

The CDR3 nucleotides read TGTGCCAGCAGCCTGTCCGGGGCAGGCCTCTCCTACGAGCAGTACTTC. Translated, it gives CASSLSGAGLSYEQYF. The gene calls are TRBV7-2 and TRBJ2-5; D may correspond to TRBD1 or TRBD2 (5 bases each). The DNA end favors TRBJ2-7, so the J call may be wrong. Germline V gene data show CDR1 as SGHTA and CDR2 as FQGNSA. This CDR3 comprises 16 residues.

By its share, this clonotype is medium-sized. The chain uses TRBV7-9 and TRBJ2-3, with D tentatively TRBD2 (5 bases). Germline CDR1 SEHNR, CDR2 FQNEAQ (reference sequence). V was clipped by 4 bases and J by 4 bases, with 12 bases between them. CDR3 length: 14 amino acids. The CDR3 DNA reads as TGTGCCAGCAGCTCCTCGAGGGTCGCAGATACGCAGTATTTT. Residues: CASSSSRVADTQYF.

Note on this clonotype: The junction does not match germline at one end; this may be a read error. CDR3 protein: CASSLSTGGGTQYF. In DNA form, the CDR3 reads TGTGCTAGCAGCCTATCCACAGGGGGGGGGACCCAGTACTTC. The chain links TRBV7-9 to TRBJ2-7; D might be TRBD1 (8 bases). The J call may be mistaken, given a closer DNA end match to TRBJ2-5. This CDR3 comprises 14 residues. Germline V lookup: CDR1 SEHNR, CDR2 FQNEAQ (reference sequence).

This clonotype was picked up many times. V gene TRBV5-6 combines with J gene TRBJ1-3; 7 bases align to TRBD1. This CDR3 has 13 residues. The germline CDR1 and CDR2 sequences are SGHDT and YYEEEE. After removal of 1 base from V and 8 bases from J, the junction contained 3 bases not matched to a gene. The CDR3 sequence is CASSLSGGDTIYF. CDR3 sequence (DNA): TGTGCCAGCAGCTTGTCAGGGGGAGACACCATATATTTT.

V usage is TRBV5-1 and J usage is TRBJ2-3; 8 positions match TRBD1. The junction had 4 bases not matched to a gene; V was cut back by 4 bases and J by 3 bases. Germline V gene sequence: CDR1 SGHRS, CDR2 YFSETQ. The length of the CDR3 is 14 residues. CDR3 coding DNA: TGCGCCAGCAGCCCGGACAGGGCAACAGATACGCAGTATTTT. This encodes CASSPDRATDTQYF.

This clonotype was detected ten times or more. The chain uses TRBV5-5 and TRBJ1-1; D is ambiguous. The germline CDR1 and CDR2 sequences are SGHKS and YYEKEE (reference sequence). Trimming pared 4 bases from V and 0 bases from J, leaving 10 bases between. The CDR3 sequence is 14 residues long. The CDR3 DNA is TGTGCCAGCAGCCCGACCCCTATGAACACTGAAGCTTTCTTT. Protein sequence: CASSPTPMNTEAFF.

This chain uses TRBV7-2 with TRBJ2-3; the D gene could be TRBD1 or TRBD2 (6 bases each). V was cut by 7 bases and J by 0 bases, with 11 bases left in between. CDR3 size: 14 residues. Germline V CDR1 and CDR2: SGHTA, FQGNSA. CDR3 bases: TGTGCCAGCATGACGGGGGCTAGCACAGATACGCAGTATTTT. This sequence encodes CASMTGASTDTQYF.

This rearrangement joins TRBV5-6 to TRBJ2-3, with D possibly TRBD1 on 6 matching bases. V lost 0 bases and J lost 0, with 20 bases in between. CDR3 length: 19 amino acids. CDR1 and CDR2 (germline): SGHDT, YYEEEE. The CDR3 region is CASSLGQQGYQSSTDTQYF. The CDR3 DNA sequence: TGTGCCAGCAGCTTGGGTCAACAGGGTTACCAATCTAGCACAGATACGCAGTATTTT.

This clonotype was counted at least ten times. The J gene is TRBJ2-5, the V gene TRBV18, with 8 positions matching TRBD1. Germline V gene sequence: CDR1 KGHSH, CDR2 LQKENI. The CDR3 length is 13 residues. V lost 6 bases and J lost 2; bases outside the gene matches: 2. CDR3 sequence: CASSRDRQETQYF. DNA of the CDR3: TGTGCCAGCTCGAGGGACAGGCAAGAGACCCAGTACTTC.

As concerns this clonotype: One junction end does not reproduce the germline sequence, and a read error may be involved. The rearrangement joins TRBV7-2 to TRBJ2-1; D remains ambiguous. The CDR3 is 14 residues long. Germline CDR1 and CDR2: SGHTA and FQGNSA. The CDR3 DNA is TGTGCCAGCAGCTTAGCGTATGCTACGAGGTCCAAGTACTTC. Translated, it gives CASSLAYATRSKYF. Filled out from reference TRBV7-2 and TRBJ2-1, the complete variable domain reads GAGVSQSPSNKVTEKGKDVELRCDPISGHTALYWYRQSLGQGLEFLIYFQGNSAPDKSGLPSDRFSAERTGGSVSTLTIQRTQQEDSAVYLCASSLAYATRSKYFGPGTRLTVL.

The CDR3 region is CASSPARAPGYEQYF. The CDR3 DNA sequence: TGTGCCAGCAGCCCAGCGCGGGCCCCGGGCTACGAGCAGTACTTC. The chain carries TRBV11-2 and TRBJ2-7, with D perhaps matching TRBD2 (5 bases). Germline V CDR1 and CDR2: SGHAT, FQNNGV. This CDR3 is built from 15 residues. The V end lost 5 bases, the J end lost 3 bases, and 17 bases lay between the germline ends.

This rearrangement joins TRBV10-2 to TRBJ2-5; 11 bases are shared with TRBD2. TRBJ2-1 matches the DNA end more closely, so the J call is doubtful. The CDR3 extends over 14 amino acids. In germline, CDR1 is WSHSY, CDR2 SAAADI. CDR3 DNA: TGCGCCAGCAGTGAGACTAGCGGGAGTGTAGAGCAGTTCTTC. Translated, it gives CASSETSGSVEQFF.

The chain has TRBV7-2 and TRBJ2-1; D not certain. The CDR3 extends over 15 amino acids. Germline assignment: CDR1 SGHTA and CDR2 FQGNSA. Between the trimmed V and J ends, which lost 1 base and 4 bases, there was a span of 11 bases. The CDR3 nucleotides are TGTGCCAGCAGCTTAGATCTTGGCTATTACAATGAGCAGTTCTTC. It codes for CASSLDLGYYNEQFF.